This T cell receptor beta chain was profiled in a study of OX40 agonist ivuxolimab in advanced cancers. Study-wide results and caveats: At 0.1-3.0 mg/kg, partial responders had clonal expansion among the lowest observed. In CD8+ T cells, expanded clones were on average more numerous than in CD4+.

The V end lost 2 bases, the J end lost 3 bases, and 8 bases lay between the germline ends. The CDR3 runs 13 residues. The germline V gene encodes CDR1 SEHNR and CDR2 FQNEAQ (reference sequence). Worth noting for this clone: Its antigen is as yet unknown.

Here immunoSEQ multiplex PCR was the method, and the copy in TCRdb shows in-frame clones only, minus some. The repertoire includes some 73,000 clones, approximately 90% of them detected once, and approximately 10% sits in the top ten. The cohort excluded patients with autoimmune disease history or systemic immunosuppression. This specimen consisted of CD4+ or CD8+ T cells sorted from blood, obtained in a trial of the OX40 agonist ivuxolimab. The receptor was isolated from an adult with an advanced solid tumor such as melanoma, head and neck, liver or kidney cancer. The genes are TRBV7-9 and TRBJ2-7; D might be TRBD1 (5 bases). The CDR3 DNA follows: TGTGCCAGCAGCTTAAGGACAAACTACGAGCAGTACTTC. This translates into CASSLRTNYEQYF.